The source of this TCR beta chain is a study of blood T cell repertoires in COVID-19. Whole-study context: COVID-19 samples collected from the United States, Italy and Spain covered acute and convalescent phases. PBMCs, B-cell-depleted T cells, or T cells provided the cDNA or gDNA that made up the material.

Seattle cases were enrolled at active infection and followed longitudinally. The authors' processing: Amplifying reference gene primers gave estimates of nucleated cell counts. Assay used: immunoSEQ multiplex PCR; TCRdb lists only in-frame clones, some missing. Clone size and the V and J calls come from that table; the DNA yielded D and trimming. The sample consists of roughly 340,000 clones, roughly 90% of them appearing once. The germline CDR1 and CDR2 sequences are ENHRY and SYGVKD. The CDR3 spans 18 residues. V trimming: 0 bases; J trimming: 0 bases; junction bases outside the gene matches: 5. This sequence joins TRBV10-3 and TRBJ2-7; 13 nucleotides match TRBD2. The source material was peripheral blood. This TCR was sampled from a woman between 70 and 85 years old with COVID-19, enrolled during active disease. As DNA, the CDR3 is TGTGCCATCAGTGAGTCAGGACTAGCGGGGGCCTTCTCCTACGAGCAGTACTTC. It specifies CAISESGLAGAFSYEQYF.